Listed below are T cell receptor beta chains from one sample, sequenced in a study of Tregs in tolerant kidney transplant recipients. Only in-frame clones appear in the TCRdb table, and some are missing; sequencing was by immunoSEQ multiplex PCR. Of some 68,000 clones listed, 84% are singletons. The sample was CD4+ T cells from blood. The receptors here all came from a human donor in good health. Both conserved end residues are part of each CDR3. The order of the fields is clone size, J gene, D gene, CDR3 length, V gene, CDR3 protein, CDR3 DNA. A D gene is named only where the DNA matches it firmly. Size is stated for part of the rows, as once, few or many counts, or as a class when the clone is expanded.

.	TRBJ2-1	.	15	TRBV28	CASSAPGGRGNEQFF	TGTGCCAGCAGTGCCCCGGGGGGCCGGGGTAATGAGCAGTTCTTC
.	TRBJ1-1	.	14	TRBV6-5	CASSYSNRNTEAFF	TGTGCCAGCAGTTACTCGAACAGAAACACTGAAGCTTTCTTT
.	TRBJ2-1	.	9	TRBV6-5	CASSQDQLF	TGTGCCAGCAGTCAGGACCAACTCTTC
.	TRBJ1-5	.	14	TRBV19	CASSTWARDQPQHF	TGTGCCAGTAGTACCTGGGCCCGAGATCAGCCCCAGCATTTT
once	TRBJ1-1	TRBD1	13	TRBV10-3	CAIRQTGGTEAFF	TGTGCCATCAGGCAGACAGGGGGCACTGAAGCTTTCTTT
.	TRBJ1-3	.	16	TRBV7-2	CASSLGASGTGNTIYF	TGTGCCAGCAGCTTAGGGGCGTCGGGGACGGGAAACACCATATATTTT
.	TRBJ1-5	.	16	TRBV19	CASSILGAPSNQPQHF	TGTGCCAGTAGTATATTAGGGGCCCCTAGCAATCAGCCCCAGCATTTT
.	TRBJ2-1	TRBD2	15	TRBV14	CASSPPGLAGVWQFF	TGTGCCAGCAGCCCACCCGGACTAGCGGGCGTTTGGCAGTTCTTC
.	TRBJ1-3	.	14	TRBV4-3	CASSQRKGGNTIYF	TGCGCCAGCAGCCAGAGGAAGGGTGGAAACACCATATATTTT
.	TRBJ2-7	.	12	TRBV10-3	CAISDLGHEQYF	TGTGCCATCAGTGATCTGGGGCACGAGCAGTACTTC
.	TRBJ2-1	.	14	TRBV7-2	CASSLVTYYNEQFF	TGTGCCAGCAGCTTAGTGACCTACTACAATGAGCAGTTCTTC
once	TRBJ2-1	.	13	TRBV7-3	CASSFGLYNEQFF	TGTGCCAGCAGCTTTGGACTTTACAATGAGCAGTTCTTC
.	TRBJ2-3	.	13	TRBV13	CASSLRGTDTQYF	TGTGCCAGCAGCTTACGGGGCACAGATACGCAGTATTTT
.	TRBJ2-3	TRBD2	12	TRBV4-1	CASSQAGGAQYF	TGCGCCAGCAGCCAAGCGGGGGGGGCGCAGTATTTT
.	TRBJ2-5	TRBD1	15	TRBV7-6	CASSVGQGLKETQYF	TGTGCCAGCAGCGTAGGACAGGGACTTAAAGAGACCCAGTACTTC
.	TRBJ2-5	.	15	TRBV6-5	CASSYGWALQETQYF	TGTGCCAGCAGTTATGGTTGGGCTTTACAAGAGACCCAGTACTTC
.	TRBJ1-1	.	13	TRBV29-1	CRVARERNTEAFF	TGCAGGGTCGCCAGGGAGCGGAACACTGAAGCTTTCTTT
.	TRBJ1-1	.	15	TRBV29-1	CSVGRNFGMNTEAFF	TGCAGCGTTGGACGGAATTTCGGGATGAACACTGAAGCTTTCTTT
.	TRBJ2-2	TRBD2	17	TRBV5-1	CASSLGLAGIGSGELFF	TGCGCCAGCAGCTTGGGACTAGCGGGAATCGGATCCGGGGAGCTGTTTTTT
.	TRBJ2-5	TRBD1	15	TRBV7-2	CASSSGTGGEETQYF	TGTGCCAGCAGCTCCGGGACAGGGGGCGAAGAGACCCAGTACTTC
.	TRBJ1-2	TRBD1	15	TRBV7-2	CASSLVGQGGYGYTF	TGTGCCAGCAGCTTAGTAGGACAGGGCGGCTATGGCTACACCTTC
.	TRBJ2-1	.	10	TRBV2	CASRTTEQFF	TGTGCCAGCAGGACTACTGAGCAGTTCTTC
.	TRBJ1-2	.	13	TRBV29-1	CSVEDRSNYGYTF	TGCAGCGTTGAAGACCGTTCAAACTATGGCTACACCTTC
.	TRBJ1-5	.	14	TRBV2	CASSELEGSQPQHF	TGTGCCAGCAGTGAACTTGAGGGGTCGCAGCCCCAGCATTTT
.	TRBJ1-5	TRBD1	13	TRBV30	CACAQGADQPQHF	TGTGCCTGCGCACAGGGGGCTGATCAGCCCCAGCATTTT
.	TRBJ1-2	TRBD1	12	TRBV19	CASNDRVYGYTF	TGTGCCAGTAATGACAGGGTATATGGCTACACCTTC
.	TRBJ1-2	.	14	TRBV14	CASSQMNSLYGYTF	TGTGCCAGCAGCCAAATGAACAGCCTCTATGGCTACACCTTC
.	TRBJ2-3	TRBD2	13	TRBV30	CARGGSRGDTQYF	TGTGCCCGGGGCGGGAGCCGAGGAGATACGCAGTATTTT
.	TRBJ1-1	TRBD1	14	TRBV6-5	CATGGTRMNTEAFF	TGTGCCACAGGGGGGACCAGAATGAACACTGAAGCTTTCTTT
few	TRBJ2-1	.	17	TRBV11-2	CASSLTRSRNSYNEQFF	TGTGCCAGCAGCTTAACGCGGTCGAGGAACTCCTACAATGAGCAGTTCTTC
.	TRBJ2-3	TRBD2	16	TRBV29-1	CSAPGGERPSGDTQYF	TGCAGCGCACCGGGAGGGGAGCGACCTAGCGGGGATACGCAGTATTTT
.	TRBJ1-2	.	14	TRBV5-5	CASSWTSSPDGYTF	TGTGCCAGCAGCTGGACATCCTCCCCCGATGGCTACACCTTC
.	TRBJ2-2	.	13	TRBV11-3	CASSIQRTGELFF	TGTGCCAGCAGCATACAGCGCACCGGGGAGCTGTTTTTT
.	TRBJ2-7	.	13	TRBV11-3	CASSGAGFYEQYF	TGTGCCAGCAGTGGGGCGGGATTCTACGAGCAGTACTTC
.	TRBJ2-1	TRBD1	17	TRBV25-1	CASSDSAGGRSYNEQFF	TGTGCCAGCAGTGACAGCGCAGGGGGACGGTCCTACAATGAGCAGTTCTTC
once	TRBJ2-3	TRBD2	14	TRBV5-1	CASSGGGSTDTQYF	TGCGCCAGCAGCGGGGGAGGGAGCACAGATACGCAGTATTTT
.	TRBJ2-2	TRBD2	18	TRBV12-5	CASGLAAGLAGATGELFF	TGTGCTAGTGGTTTGGCCGCCGGACTAGCGGGAGCGACCGGGGAGCTGTTTTTT
.	TRBJ2-7	TRBD1	16	TRBV7-9	CASSLLTGQGAYEQYF	TGTGCCAGCAGCTTATTAACAGGACAGGGGGCCTACGAGCAGTACTTC
.	TRBJ1-1	TRBD1	15	TRBV10-3	CAIRDPGQGPPEAFF	TGTGCCATCAGGGATCCGGGACAGGGTCCCCCTGAAGCTTTCTTT
.	TRBJ2-5	TRBD2	13	TRBV9	CASSVRDYETQYF	TGTGCCAGCAGCGTCCGGGACTACGAGACCCAGTACTTC
.	TRBJ2-7	.	12	TRBV10-3	CAIRGDLEEQYF	TGTGCCATCAGGGGGGACCTGGAGGAGCAGTACTTC
few	TRBJ1-2	.	13	TRBV6-5	CASSRGVLYGYTF	TGTGCCAGCAGCCGAGGGGTCCTCTATGGCTACACCTTC
.	TRBJ2-7	.	16	TRBV28	CASSFRLDTISYEQYF	TGTGCCAGCAGTTTCCGTCTGGACACTATCTCCTACGAGCAGTACTTC
.	TRBJ2-3	.	14	TRBV11-2	CASTLARLADTQYF	TGTGCCAGCACCTTGGCCCGACTGGCAGATACGCAGTATTTT
.	TRBJ2-3	.	14	TRBV2	CASRGGSGTDTQYF	TGTGCCAGCAGGGGGGGAAGCGGCACAGATACGCAGTATTTT
.	TRBJ1-5	.	14	TRBV4-3	CASSSELGNQPQHF	TGCGCCAGCAGCTCAGAATTAGGAAATCAGCCCCAGCATTTT
.	TRBJ2-1	.	18	TRBV4-2	CASSQDLPAATLTIEQFF	TGTGCCAGCAGCCAAGATCTGCCCGCGGCCACCCTAACAATCGAGCAGTTCTTC
once	TRBJ1-4	TRBD1	16	TRBV5-1	CASSQGAGQGNEKLFF	TGCGCCAGCAGCCAAGGGGCCGGACAGGGAAATGAAAAACTGTTTTTT